These 16 T cell receptor beta chains originate from one sample sequenced in a study of cytomegalovirus exposure and HLA in healthy donors. The study ran its PCR with 60 Vbeta and 13 Jbeta primers. TCRdb's copy holds only in-frame clones and misses some; the assay was immunoSEQ multiplex PCR. The profile shows 120,000 to 150,000 clones, about 83% of them singletons. The sample consisted of PBMCs. The receptors originated from a man between 35 and 55 years old in good health and CMV-seropositive.

The chain is built from TRBV28 and TRBJ2-3, with 7 bases that match TRBD2. Germline V CDR1 and CDR2: MDHEN, SYDVKM. CDR3 size: 16 residues. V lost 4 bases, J lost 4 bases, and 11 bases stayed unmatched. The CDR3 region has the DNA TGTGCCAGCAGTTCGTACGCGAGCGGGAATCCAGATACGCAGTATTTT. This encodes CASSSYASGNPDTQYF. Together with reference TRBV28 and TRBJ2-3, the CDR3 gives the full variable domain: DVKVTQSSRYLVKRTGEKVFLECVQDMDHENMFWYRQDPGLGLRLIYFSYDVKMKEKGDIPEGYSVSREKKERFSLILESASTNQTSMYLCASSSYASGNPDTQYFGPGTRLTVL.

This clone occurred once. The chain carries TRBV9 and TRBJ2-5; 10 bases fit TRBD2. The V gene's germline CDR1 is SGDLS and CDR2 YYNGEE. With 0 bases clipped from V and 5 bases from J, the junction kept 7 bases outside the gene matches. This CDR3 is built from 16 residues. Written as DNA, the CDR3 is TGTGCCAGCAGCGTAGTACCGGGACTAGCGAAGGAGACCCAGTACTTC. Amino acid sequence: CASSVVPGLAKETQYF. The whole variable domain, filled in from reference TRBV9 and TRBJ2-5, reads DSGVTQTPKHLITATGQRVTLRCSPRSGDLSVYWYQQSLDQGLQFLIQYYNGEERAKGNILERFSAQQFPDLHSELNLSSLELGDSALYFCASSVVPGLAKETQYFGPGTRLLVL.

The rearrangement joins TRBV28 to TRBJ2-1, with 7 bases fitting TRBD2. The junction had 14 bases not matched to a gene; V was cut back by 5 bases and J by 7 bases. CDR3 length equals 16 residues. Germline CDR1 and CDR2: MDHEN and SYDVKM. The CDR3, as DNA: TGTGCCAGCAGTACGCCTTCAAGCGGGAAGAAGAATGAGCAGTTCTTC. Amino acids: CASSTPSSGKKNEQFF.

The chain recombines TRBV5-1 with TRBJ2-7, with 9 positions matching TRBD1. Germline V gene data show CDR1 as SGHRS and CDR2 as YFSETQ. The CDR3 is 14 amino acids. Trimming at V came to 0 bases and at J to 6 bases, leaving 4 bases not matched to a gene. This chain's CDR3 is CASSLEDRGSEQYF. In DNA, the CDR3 is TGCGCCAGCAGCTTGGAGGACAGGGGAAGCGAGCAGTACTTC. Drawing the rest from reference TRBV5-1 and TRBJ2-7, the complete variable domain is KAGVTQTPRYLIKTRGQQVTLSCSPISGHRSVSWYQQTPGQGLQFLFEYFSETQRNKGNFPGRFSGRQFSNSRSEMNVSTLELGDSALYLCASSLEDRGSEQYFGPGTRLTVT.

The chain has TRBV28 and TRBJ1-1, with a tentative D call TRBD1 (6 bases). V was trimmed by 6 bases and J by 6 bases, leaving 23 bases between them. CDR3 length equals 16 residues. Germline V gene data show CDR1 as MDHEN and CDR2 as SYDVKM. The CDR3 region has the DNA TGTGCCAGCAGCCCCCGGGGGGGCGGACAAATCCCTGAAGCTTTCTTT. Its protein is CASSPRGGGQIPEAFF. The whole variable domain, remainder taken from reference TRBV28 and TRBJ1-1, is DVKVTQSSRYLVKRTGEKVFLECVQDMDHENMFWYRQDPGLGLRLIYFSYDVKMKEKGDIPEGYSVSREKKERFSLILESASTNQTSMYLCASSPRGGGQIPEAFFGQGTRLTVV.

This chain links TRBV6-1 with TRBJ1-1; D perhaps matches TRBD1 (5 bases). Germline-derived CDR1 and CDR2 are MNHNS and SASEGT. The CDR3 has 13 amino acids. Trimming pared 5 bases from V and 8 bases from J, leaving 15 bases between. The chain's CDR3 is CASSLIGGEEAFF. For the CDR3, the DNA is TGTGCCAGCAGTTTGATTGGGGGGGAGGAAGCTTTCTTT.

The V gene is TRBV4-2, the J gene TRBJ1-2; D is ambiguous. The ends were cut back, 0 bases at V and 5 bases at J, with 4 bases in the middle. Looked up from germline, CDR1 is LGHNA and CDR2 is YNFKEQ. This CDR3 has 12 amino acids. CDR3 DNA: TGTGCCAGCAGCCAAGACCAGTATGGCTACACCTTC. It specifies CASSQDQYGYTF.

Comment on this clone: At one end the junction does not follow the germline gene, possibly because of a read error. The chain couples TRBV5-4 to TRBJ2-6; 7 bases map to TRBD1. There are 15 residues in the CDR3. Germline CDR1 SGHNT, CDR2 YYREEE (reference sequence). CDR3 sequence reads: CASSQTGAGANGLTF. The CDR3 nucleotides are TGTGCCAGCAGCCAAACAGGGGCTGGGGCCAACGGCCTGACTTTC.

This clone came up a few times. The chain couples TRBV28 to TRBJ1-5; 10 bases fit TRBD1. The trim removed 3 bases at V and 6 bases at J, leaving 5 bases unmatched. Germline lookup yields CDR1 MDHEN and CDR2 SYDVKM. The CDR3 is 15 residues long. CDR3 loop: CASSFGTGVSQPQHF. Here the CDR3 DNA reads TGTGCCAGCAGTTTTGGGACAGGGGTTAGTCAGCCCCAGCATTTT.

Only a few counts were recorded for this clone. This chain connects TRBV28 to TRBJ2-7, with D possibly matching TRBD2 (6 bases). There are 13 residues in the CDR3. The V gene lost 6 bases and the J gene lost 1 base, with 10 bases spanning the gap. CDR1 is MDHEN, CDR2 SYDVKM, per germline. The DNA for the CDR3 is TGTGCCAGCAGGGGGGGAGCATCCTACGAGCAGTACTTC. This gives the protein CASRGGASYEQYF.

This sequence joins TRBV1 and TRBJ2-5; TRBD2 is taken as the D call from the table, unchecked against the DNA. TRBV1 represents a pseudogene. This CDR3 is 13 amino acids long. The CDR3 coding sequence is TGCACCCGAGATAGCGGCCGCCAAGAGACCCAGTACTTC. Its translation is CTRDSGRQETQYF.

This chain uses TRBV27 with TRBJ2-7; D gene unclear. CDR1 and CDR2 (germline): MNHEY, SMNVEV (reference sequence). Trimming stripped 2 bases from V and 6 bases from J, with 23 bases between. The CDR3 loop spans 17 amino acids. In nucleotides, the CDR3 is TGTGCCAGCAGTTTAGCGATGAATCCCCCTATTACGGGCGAGCAGTACTTC. This sequence encodes CASSLAMNPPITGEQYF.

The chain is built from TRBV19 and TRBJ2-7; TRBD1 agrees at 7 bases. V lost 7 bases, J lost 2 bases, and 8 bases stayed unmatched. Germline assignment: CDR1 LNHDA and CDR2 SQIVND (reference sequence). The CDR3 sequence is 14 residues long. CDR3 DNA sequence: TGTGCCAGTAACACCGGGACAGACCCCTACGAGCAGTACTTC. Its protein is CASNTGTDPYEQYF.

The CDR3 DNA is TGCGCCAGCACCAGCAAGGGGGAATCCTACGAGCAGTACTTC. Its translation is CASTSKGESYEQYF. This chain connects TRBV5-1 to TRBJ2-7; perhaps TRBD1 as D (6 bases). Germline V gene data show CDR1 as SGHRS and CDR2 as YFSETQ. V dropped 6 bases and J dropped 1 base, with 14 bases sitting between them. The CDR3 runs 14 residues.

Details on this clone: An end of the junction does not agree with germline; a read error may underlie this. The chain uses TRBV7-9 and TRBJ2-7; 10 bases align to TRBD2. Germline lookup yields CDR1 SEHNR and CDR2 FQNEAQ (reference sequence). This CDR3 contains 19 residues. This chain's CDR3 is CSSSPQGLLAGPYSYEQYF. CDR3 coding DNA: TGTTCCAGCAGCCCACAGGGACTACTAGCGGGGCCTTACTCCTACGAGCAGTACTTC.

The V gene is TRBV25-1, the J gene TRBJ2-2, with 10 bases aligning to TRBD2. Germline V gene sequence: CDR1 MGHDK, CDR2 SYGVNS. V shed 1 base and J 7 bases; nucleotides not matched to a gene: 6. This CDR3 comprises 16 residues. CDR3 region: CASSESEREGLGELFF. The CDR3 DNA reads TGTGCCAGCAGTGAATCAGAGCGGGAGGGCCTCGGGGAGCTGTTTTTT. The full variable domain, rest sourced from reference TRBV25-1 and TRBJ2-2, is EADIYQTPRYLVIGTGKKITLECSQTMGHDKMYWYQQDPGMELHLIHYSYGVNSTEKGDLSSESTVSRIRTEHFPLTLESARPSHTSQYLCASSESEREGLGELFFGEGSRLTVL.